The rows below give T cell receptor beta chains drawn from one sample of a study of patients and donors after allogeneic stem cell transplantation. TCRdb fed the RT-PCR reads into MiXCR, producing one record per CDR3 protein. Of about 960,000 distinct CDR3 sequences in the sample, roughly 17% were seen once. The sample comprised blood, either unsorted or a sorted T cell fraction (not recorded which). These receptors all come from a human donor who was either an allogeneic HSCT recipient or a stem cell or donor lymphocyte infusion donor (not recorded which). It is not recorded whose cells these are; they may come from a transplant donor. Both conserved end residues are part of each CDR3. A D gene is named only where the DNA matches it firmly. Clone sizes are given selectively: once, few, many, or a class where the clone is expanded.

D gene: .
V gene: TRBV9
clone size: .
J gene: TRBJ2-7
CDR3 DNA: TGTGCCAGCAGCGTAGTCCCCAACTACGAGCAGTACTTC
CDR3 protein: CASSVVPNYEQYF

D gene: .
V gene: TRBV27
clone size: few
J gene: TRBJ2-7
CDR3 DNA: TGTGCCAGCAGTTTGGGGGGGCAGGGGCCCTACGAGCAGTACTTC
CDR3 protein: CASSLGGQGPYEQYF

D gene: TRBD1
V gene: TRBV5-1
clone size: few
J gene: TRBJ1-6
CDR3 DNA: TGCGCCAGCAGCACAGGGGATTCACCCCTCCACTTT
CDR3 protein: CASSTGDSPLHF

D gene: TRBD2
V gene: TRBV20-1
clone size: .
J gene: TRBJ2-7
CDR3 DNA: TGCAGTGCTAGAGATAGAGGACTAGCTGGTGAGCAGTACTTC
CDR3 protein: CSARDRGLAGEQYF

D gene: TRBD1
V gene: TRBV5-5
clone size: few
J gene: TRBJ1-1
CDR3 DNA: TGTGCCAGCAGCTTTTCCCAGGGGGCGGTCACTGAAGCTTTCTTT
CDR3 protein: CASSFSQGAVTEAFF

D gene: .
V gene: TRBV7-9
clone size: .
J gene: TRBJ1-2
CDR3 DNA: TGTGCCAGCAGCTTCCATGGGGCTAACTCTGGCTACACCTTC
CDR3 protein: CASSFHGANSGYTF

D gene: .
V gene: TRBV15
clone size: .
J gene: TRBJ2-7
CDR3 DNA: TGTGCCACCAGCAGAGAGGGCAGGGGATTAGGCGAGCAGTACTTC
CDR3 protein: CATSREGRGLGEQYF

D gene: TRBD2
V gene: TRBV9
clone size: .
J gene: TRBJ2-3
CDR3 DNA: TGTGCCAGCAGCATCGACCCTAGCGGGGGGGCTGAAGATACGCAGTATTTT
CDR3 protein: CASSIDPSGGAEDTQYF

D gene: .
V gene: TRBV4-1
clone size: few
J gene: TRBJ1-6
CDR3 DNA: TGCGCCAGCAGAATCTCCCGGGACGGCAATTCACCCCTCCACTTT
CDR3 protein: CASRISRDGNSPLHF

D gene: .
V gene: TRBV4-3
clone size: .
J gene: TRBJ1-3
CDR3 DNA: TGCGCCAGCAGCTACGAAGGGGGCTCTGGAAACACCATATATTTT
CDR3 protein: CASSYEGGSGNTIYF

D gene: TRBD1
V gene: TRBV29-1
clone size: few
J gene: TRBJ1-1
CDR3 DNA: TGCAGCGCCGGGACAGGGGGCCTGGAAGCTTTCTTT
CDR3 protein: CSAGTGGLEAFF

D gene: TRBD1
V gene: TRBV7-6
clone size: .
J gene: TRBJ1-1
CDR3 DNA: TGTGCCAGCAGCCCCTTAACAGGGGTACTGAACACTGAAGCTTTCTTT
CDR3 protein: CASSPLTGVLNTEAFF

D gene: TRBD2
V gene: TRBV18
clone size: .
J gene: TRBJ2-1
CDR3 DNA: TGTGCCAGCTCAGCAACTAGCGGGGGGGGATACAATGAGCAGTTCTTC
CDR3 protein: CASSATSGGGYNEQFF

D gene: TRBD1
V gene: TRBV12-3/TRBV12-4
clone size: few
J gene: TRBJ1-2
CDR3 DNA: TGTGCCAGCAGTTTACGACAGGGGGCTAATAGTGGCTACACCTTC
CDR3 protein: CASSLRQGANSGYTF

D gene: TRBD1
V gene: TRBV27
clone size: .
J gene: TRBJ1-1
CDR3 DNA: TGTGCCAGCAGTTTACAAGGGGACAGGTCTGAAGCTTTCTTT
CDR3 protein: CASSLQGDRSEAFF

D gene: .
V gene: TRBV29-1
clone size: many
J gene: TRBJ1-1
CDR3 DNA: TGCAGCGTTGATAGTTTGAACACTGAAGCTTTCTTT
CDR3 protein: CSVDSLNTEAFF

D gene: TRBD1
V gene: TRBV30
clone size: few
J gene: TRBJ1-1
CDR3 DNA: TGTGCCTGGAGCATCCAGGGGGGGAGCTCCTCCCTCTTT
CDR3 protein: CAWSIQGGSSSLF

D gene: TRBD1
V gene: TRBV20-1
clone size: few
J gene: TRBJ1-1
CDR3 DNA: TGCAGTGCTCGGAGCGGTGGGGACAGGGAGAACACTGAAGCTTTCTTT
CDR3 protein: CSARSGGDRENTEAFF

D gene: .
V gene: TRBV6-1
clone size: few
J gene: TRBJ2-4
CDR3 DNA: TGTGCCGCCTCCCCCGGGAATGGCTGGAACATTCAGTACTTC
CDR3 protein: CAASPGNGWNIQYF

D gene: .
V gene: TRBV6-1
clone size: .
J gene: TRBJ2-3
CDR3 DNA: TGTGCCAGCAAAGGTACTACCGTGGGCCCAGATACGCAGTATTTT
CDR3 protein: CASKGTTVGPDTQYF

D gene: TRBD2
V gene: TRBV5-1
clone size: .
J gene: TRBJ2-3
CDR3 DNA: TGCGCCAGCAGCTTCCACGAGCGGGAGGGTAGGGGAGATACGCAGTATTTT
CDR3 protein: CASSFHEREGRGDTQYF

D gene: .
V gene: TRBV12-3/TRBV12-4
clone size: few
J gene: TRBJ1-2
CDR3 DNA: TGTGCCAGCAGTTTAGGACACCGTAACTATGGCTACACCTTC
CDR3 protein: CASSLGHRNYGYTF

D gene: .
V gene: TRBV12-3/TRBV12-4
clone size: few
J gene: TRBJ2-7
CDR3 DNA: TGTGCCAGCAGTTTTGCCTCTTTCGGGGGAACTTTGTACGAGCAGTACTTC
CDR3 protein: CASSFASFGGTLYEQYF

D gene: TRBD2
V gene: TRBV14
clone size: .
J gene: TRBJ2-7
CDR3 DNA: TGTGCCAGCAGCCACAGACTAGCGGGGCGCTACGAGCAGTACTTC
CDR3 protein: CASSHRLAGRYEQYF

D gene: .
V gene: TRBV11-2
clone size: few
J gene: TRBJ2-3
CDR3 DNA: TGTGCCAGCAGCCGGCGGACGCGCACAGATACGCAGTATTTT
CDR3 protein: CASSRRTRTDTQYF

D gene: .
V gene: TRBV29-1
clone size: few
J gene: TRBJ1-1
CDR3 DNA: TGCATGGCGAGCGGCCCTGAAGCTTTCTTT
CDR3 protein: CMASGPEAFF

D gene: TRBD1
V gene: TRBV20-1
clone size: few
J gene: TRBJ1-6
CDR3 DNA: TGCAGTGCTGGAGACAGGGGGAATTCACCCCTCCACTTT
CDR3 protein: CSAGDRGNSPLHF

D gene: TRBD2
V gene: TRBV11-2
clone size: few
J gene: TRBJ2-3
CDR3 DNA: TGTGCCAGCAGCTTAGGCCTAGCGGGAGTTGGAGATACGCAGTATTTT
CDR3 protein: CASSLGLAGVGDTQYF

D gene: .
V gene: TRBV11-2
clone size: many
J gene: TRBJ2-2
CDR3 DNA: TGTGCCAGCTACATCTACGTGCGGCCTACACAGAACACCGGGGAGCTGTTTTTT
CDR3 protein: CASYIYVRPTQNTGELFF

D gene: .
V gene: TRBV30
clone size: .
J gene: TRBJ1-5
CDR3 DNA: TGTGCCTGGAGAGTGTGGCGTGGGAATTATCAGCCCCAGCATTTT
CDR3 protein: CAWRVWRGNYQPQHF

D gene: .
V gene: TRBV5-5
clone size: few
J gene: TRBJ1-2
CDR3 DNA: TGTGCCAGCAGCCTCCCGTCACAGAATAGAGGCTACACCTTC
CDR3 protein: CASSLPSQNRGYTF

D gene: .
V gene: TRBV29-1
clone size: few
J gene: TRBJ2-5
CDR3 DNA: TGCAGCGCTAGGGAGCGAAACCAAGAGACCCAGTACTTC
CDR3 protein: CSARERNQETQYF

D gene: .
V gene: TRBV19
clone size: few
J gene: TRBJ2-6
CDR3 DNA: TGTGCCAGTAGTTCATGGACGGCCAACGTCCTGACTTTC
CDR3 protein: CASSSWTANVLTF

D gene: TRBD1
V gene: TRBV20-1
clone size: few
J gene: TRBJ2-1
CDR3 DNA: TGCAGTGCAAACGACCGGGACAGCGGAAACAATGAGCAGTTCTTC
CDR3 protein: CSANDRDSGNNEQFF

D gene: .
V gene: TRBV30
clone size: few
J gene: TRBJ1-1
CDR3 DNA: TGTGCCTGGGGACGGCGGATAGAGACTGAAGCTTTCTTT
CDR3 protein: CAWGRRIETEAFF

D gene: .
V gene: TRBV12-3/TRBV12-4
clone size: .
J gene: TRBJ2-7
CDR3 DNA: TGTGCCAGCAGTGTCGAAGTGGCGGACCTCTACGAGCAGTACTTC
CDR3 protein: CASSVEVADLYEQYF

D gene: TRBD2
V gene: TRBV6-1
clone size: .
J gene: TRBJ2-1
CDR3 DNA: TGTGCCAGTGGGAGCGGGACTAGCGGGAGCGATGAGCAGTTCTTC
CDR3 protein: CASGSGTSGSDEQFF

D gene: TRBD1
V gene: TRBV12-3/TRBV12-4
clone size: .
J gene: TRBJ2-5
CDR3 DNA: TGTGCCAGCAGCACGACAGGGAGCCAAGAGACCCAGTACTTC
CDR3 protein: CASSTTGSQETQYF

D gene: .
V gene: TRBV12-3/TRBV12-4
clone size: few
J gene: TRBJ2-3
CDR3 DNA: TGTGCCAGCAGTTTTGGCAGCAATTCTCCTAGCACAGATACGCAGTATTTT
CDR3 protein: CASSFGSNSPSTDTQYF

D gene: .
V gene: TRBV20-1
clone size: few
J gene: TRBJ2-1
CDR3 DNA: TGCAGTGCTATCGGCGGGACTTACAATGAGCAGTTCTTC
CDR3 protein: CSAIGGTYNEQFF

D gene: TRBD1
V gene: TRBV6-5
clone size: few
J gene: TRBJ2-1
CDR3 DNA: TGTGCCAGCAGTTACGATGCAGGGGGTTTTTCCTACAATGAGCAGTTCTTC
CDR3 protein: CASSYDAGGFSYNEQFF

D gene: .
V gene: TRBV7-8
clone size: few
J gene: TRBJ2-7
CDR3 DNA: TGTGCCAGCAGCTTAATCGAGAACGAGCAGTACTTC
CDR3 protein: CASSLIENEQYF

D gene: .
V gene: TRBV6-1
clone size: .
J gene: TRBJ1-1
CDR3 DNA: TGTGCCACCCTTTCTGGGGGGACGCTAGGAACTGAAGCTTTCTTT
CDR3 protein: CATLSGGTLGTEAFF

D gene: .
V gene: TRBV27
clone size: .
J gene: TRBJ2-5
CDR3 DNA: TGTGCCAGCAGACAGACCGGCAGAAGGGGGGAGACCCAGTACTTC
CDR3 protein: CASRQTGRRGETQYF

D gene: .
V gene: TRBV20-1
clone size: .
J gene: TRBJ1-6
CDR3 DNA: TGCAGTGCTAGATGGGCAAAGAATTCACCCCTCCACTTT
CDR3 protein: CSARWAKNSPLHF

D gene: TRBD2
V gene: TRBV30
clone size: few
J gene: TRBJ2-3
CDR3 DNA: TGTGCCTGGCTTAGCGGGAGCCGTCATACGCAGTATTTT
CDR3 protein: CAWLSGSRHTQYF